What follows are 10 T cell receptor beta chains derived from one specimen sequenced in a study of lymphopenia after photon versus proton radiotherapy. The repertoire was sequenced with immunoSEQ multiplex PCR; TCRdb's copy has only in-frame clones and lacks some. Of 55,000 to 75,000 clones in the sample, just over 90% were seen once. This material consisted of peripheral blood, taken from a patient treated with photon-based radiotherapy. These receptors came from a woman aged 70-85 years with pancreatic cancer.

This chain links TRBV28 with TRBJ1-3; TRBD1 is a possible D gene (5 bases). V was shortened by 4 bases and J by 0 bases, with 19 bases between the two germline ends. The CDR3 length is 18 residues. Looked up from germline, CDR1 is MDHEN and CDR2 is SYDVKM. CDR3 sequence reads: CASSSDWGSFSSGNTIYF. In nucleotides, the CDR3 is TGTGCCAGCAGTTCGGATTGGGGCTCTTTCTCCTCTGGAAACACCATATATTTT. Looking up the rest from reference TRBV28 and TRBJ1-3 gives the full variable domain: DVKVTQSSRYLVKRTGEKVFLECVQDMDHENMFWYRQDPGLGLRLIYFSYDVKMKEKGDIPEGYSVSREKKERFSLILESASTNQTSMYLCASSSDWGSFSSGNTIYFGEGSWLTVV.

The chain uses TRBV15 and TRBJ2-1; 8 nucleotides align to TRBD2. The germline V gene has CDR1 LNHNV and CDR2 YYDKDF (reference sequence). This CDR3 is 14 amino acids long. Germline trimming cut 5 bases from V and 8 bases from J; bases unmatched to any gene: 8. The CDR3 region has the DNA TGTGCCACCAGCCCCCCCGGAGCGGGAGATGAGCAGTTCTTC. It encodes CATSPPGAGDEQFF.

The chain combines TRBV30 with TRBJ1-3; no definite D call. The germline V gene encodes CDR1 GTSNPN and CDR2 SVGIG (reference sequence). Trimming pared 0 bases from V and 0 bases from J, leaving 9 bases between. The CDR3 contains 15 residues. The chain's CDR3 is CAWSVWPTSGNTIYF. In DNA, the CDR3 is TGTGCCTGGAGTGTATGGCCTACCTCTGGAAACACCATATATTTT.

The gene calls are TRBV5-8 and TRBJ1-2, with 7 bases lining up with TRBD1. CDR1 is SGHTS and CDR2 is YDEGEE in the germline V gene. This CDR3 contains 14 residues. The J segment lost 4 bases and the V segment lost 6 bases, leaving 9 bases of the junction unmatched. The chain's CDR3 is CASIYVGGPYGYTF. The CDR3 nucleotides are TGTGCCAGCATCTATGTAGGGGGCCCCTATGGCTACACCTTC.

The chain carries TRBV6-6 and TRBJ2-2, with D tentatively TRBD1 (5 bases). The V end was cut by 1 base, the J end by 6 bases, with 9 bases between. CDR1 and CDR2 from the germline V gene are MNHNY and SVGAGI (reference sequence). This CDR3 has 14 residues. CDR3 in DNA: TGTGCCAGCAGTTACTTTCAGGGTGCCGGGGAGCTGTTTTTT. Residues: CASSYFQGAGELFF.

The rearrangement uses TRBV2 and TRBJ1-2; no definite D call. Germline-derived CDR1 and CDR2 are SNHLY and FYNNEI. V was cut by 2 bases and J by 1 base, with 11 bases left in between. The CDR3 loop spans 15 amino acids. The CDR3 coding sequence is TGTGCCAGCAGTGAAAAGGGATTCGGTAACTATGGCTACACCTTC. Protein sequence: CASSEKGFGNYGYTF.

The chain employs TRBV5-8 and TRBJ2-3; 8 nucleotides agree with TRBD2. Germline CDR1 SGHTS, CDR2 YDEGEE. The CDR3 runs 17 residues. With 4 bases clipped from V and 5 bases from J, the junction kept 15 bases outside the gene matches. The CDR3 region has the DNA TGTGCCAGCAGCACTACCTCGGGACTAGGGAGTGGAGATACGCAGTATTTT. This encodes CASSTTSGLGSGDTQYF.

V gene TRBV28 combines with J gene TRBJ1-3; D not resolved. Germline CDR1 and CDR2: MDHEN and SYDVKM. This CDR3 spans 12 amino acids. V lost 4 bases and J lost 2, with 3 bases in between. The CDR3 sequence: CASSSAGNTIYF. In nucleotides, the CDR3 is TGTGCCAGCAGTTCCGCTGGAAACACCATATATTTT.

The chain recombines TRBV6-1 with TRBJ2-1; 14 nucleotides match TRBD2. Trimming removed 4 bases from V and 5 bases from J; junction bases left unmatched: 13. Germline V gene lookup returns CDR1 MNHNS and CDR2 SASEGT. The CDR3 is 19 amino acids. CDR3 coding DNA: TGTGCCAGCAGTGGCCGACTAGCGGGAGGGCCTAGTGCCCACAATGAGCAGTTCTTC. Its translation is CASSGRLAGGPSAHNEQFF.

V and J are TRBV7-3 and TRBJ1-1; D unresolved. The CDR3 length is 13 residues. The V end was cut by 2 bases, the J end by 6 bases, with 10 bases between. CDR1 is SGHTA, CDR2 FQGTGA, per germline. DNA for the CDR3: TGTGCCAGCAGCTTATCCCCTAGTTCTGAAGCTTTCTTT. This encodes CASSLSPSSEAFF. Variable domain in full (rest from reference TRBV7-3 and TRBJ1-1): GAGVSQTPSNKVTEKGKYVELRCDPISGHTALYWYRQSLGQGPEFLIYFQGTGAADDSGLPNDRFFAVRPEGSVSTLKIQRTERGDSAVYLCASSLSPSSEAFFGQGTRLTVV.